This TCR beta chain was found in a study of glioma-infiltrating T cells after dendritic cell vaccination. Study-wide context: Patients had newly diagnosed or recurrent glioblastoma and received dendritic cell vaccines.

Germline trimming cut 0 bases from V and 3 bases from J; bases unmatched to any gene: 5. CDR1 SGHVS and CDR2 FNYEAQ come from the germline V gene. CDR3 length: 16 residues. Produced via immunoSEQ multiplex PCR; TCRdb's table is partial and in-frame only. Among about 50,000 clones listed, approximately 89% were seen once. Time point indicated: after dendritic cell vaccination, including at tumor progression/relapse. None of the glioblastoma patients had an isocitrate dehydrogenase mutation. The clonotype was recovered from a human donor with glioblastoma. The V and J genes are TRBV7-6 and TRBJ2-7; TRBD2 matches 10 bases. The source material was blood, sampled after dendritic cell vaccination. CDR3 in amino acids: CASSLAPSGSRYEQYF. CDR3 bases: TGTGCCAGCAGCTTAGCGCCTAGCGGGAGCCGCTACGAGCAGTACTTC.